This T cell receptor beta chain was observed in a study of CD8 T cells in ankylosing spondylitis. Whole-study findings and limits: Within matched ankylosing spondylitis synovial fluid, disease-linked clones were reportedly significantly enriched.

Worth noting for this clonotype: Its specificity is unknown.

Library preparation for TCR beta used quantitative 5'-RACE with molecular barcodes. TCRdb recomputed calls from the 5' RACE reads with MiXCR, one row per CDR3 protein. The sample shows a few hundred thousand distinct CDR3 sequences, approximately 24% of them seen only once. What was sequenced was blood, either unsorted or a sorted T cell fraction (not recorded which). The receptor was derived from a male donor with ankylosing spondylitis or in good health (not recorded which).

This CDR3 reads CASSSNREFYEQYF. The CDR3 nucleotides read TGTGCCAGCAGCTCAAACAGGGAGTTCTACGAGCAGTACTTC. This chain uses TRBV5-5 with TRBJ2-7, with a tentative D call TRBD1 (6 bases). The V end lost 3 bases, the J end lost 3 bases, and 13 bases lay between the germline ends. CDR1 SGHKS and CDR2 YYEKEE come from the germline V gene (reference sequence). The CDR3 is 14 amino acids.